What follows are 7 T cell receptor beta chains derived from one specimen sequenced in a study of cytomegalovirus exposure and HLA in healthy donors. Primers: 60 Vbeta forward and 13 Jbeta reverse. This table comes from immunoSEQ multiplex PCR, and its TCRdb copy is limited to in-frame clones, with some not included. The table includes approximately 110,000 clones, nearly 75% detected once. The sequenced sample consisted of PBMCs. These receptors all come from a man aged 30-40 years in good health and CMV-seropositive.

This clone has more than one count but fewer than ten. The CDR3 DNA reads as TGTGCCAGCAGCGCGGGGAGGCAGGGCTACACCTTC. Protein: CASSAGRQGYTF. The chain uses TRBV5-6 and TRBJ1-2, with D unclear. CDR3 length equals 12 residues. The germline gives CDR1 SGHDT, CDR2 YYEEEE. Trimming removed 4 bases at V and 8 bases at J, with 12 bases between.

This clone has a handful of counts. The chain uses TRBV27 and TRBJ1-1; 8 bases map to TRBD1. Germline lookup yields CDR1 MNHEY and CDR2 SMNVEV (reference sequence). CDR3 length: 15 amino acids. V dropped 2 bases and J dropped 5; count of bases not matched to a gene: 7. The CDR3 nucleotides are TGTGCCAGCAGTTTAATAGGGGACAGGTGGACTGAAGCTTTCTTT. Translating gives CASSLIGDRWTEAFF.

The CDR3 DNA sequence: TGTGCCAGCAGTTACTGGAGGGGCGACCCCGGGGAGCTGTTTTTT. This gives the protein CASSYWRGDPGELFF. The chain uses TRBV28 and TRBJ2-2, with a tentative D call TRBD2 (6 bases). This CDR3 has 15 residues. With 4 bases removed from V and 6 bases from J, the gap between germline ends came to 15 bases. Germline V gene sequence: CDR1 MDHEN, CDR2 SYDVKM.

V usage is TRBV29-1 and J usage is TRBJ1-4, with 7 bases that match TRBD1. V lost 4 bases and J lost 0; bases outside the gene matches: 5. CDR1 SQVTM and CDR2 ANQGSEA come from the germline V gene. CDR3 length: 15 amino acids. The CDR3 DNA reads as TGCAGCGTTGGTTACAGGGGTGCAACTAATGAAAAACTGTTTTTT. This encodes CSVGYRGATNEKLFF.

A note on this clone: At one boundary the junction diverges from the germline segment, which might be a read error. V gene TRBV7-2 combines with J gene TRBJ1-2; the match to TRBD1 covers 7 bases. There are 13 residues in the CDR3. Germline V gene data show CDR1 as SGHTA and CDR2 as FQGNSA. CDR3 nucleotide sequence: TGTGCCAGCAGCTTAAACAGGGGTTATGGCTACCCCTTC. It specifies CASSLNRGYGYPF. Full variable domain (missing parts from reference TRBV7-2 and TRBJ1-2): GAGVSQSPSNKVTEKGKDVELRCDPISGHTALYWYRQSLGQGLEFLIYFQGNSAPDKSGLPSDRFSAERTGGSVSTLTIQRTQQEDSAVYLCASSLNRGYGYPFGSGTRLTVV.

This clone qualifies as medium-sized. Other nucleotide sequences in the sample specify the same CDR3. The chain employs TRBV6-5 and TRBJ1-4, with 7 nucleotides matching TRBD1. The V and J ends lost 2 bases and 7 bases, in that order; junction bases with no gene match: 4. The CDR3 contains 14 residues. Germline CDR1 is MNHEY and CDR2 is SVGAGI. The CDR3 sequence is CASSYGQEGEKLFF. In DNA, the CDR3 is TGTGCCAGCAGTTACGGACAGGAGGGTGAAAAACTGTTTTTT.

This chain uses TRBV30 with TRBJ2-7, with D uncertain. Germline CDR1 reads GTSNPN; CDR2 reads SVGIG (reference sequence). This CDR3 is built from 14 residues. Deletions cut 2 bases from V and 6 bases from J, with 17 bases between. As DNA, the CDR3 is TGTGCCTGGAGTTATACCTACTTAATTTCCGAGCAGTACTTC. Protein: CAWSYTYLISEQYF.